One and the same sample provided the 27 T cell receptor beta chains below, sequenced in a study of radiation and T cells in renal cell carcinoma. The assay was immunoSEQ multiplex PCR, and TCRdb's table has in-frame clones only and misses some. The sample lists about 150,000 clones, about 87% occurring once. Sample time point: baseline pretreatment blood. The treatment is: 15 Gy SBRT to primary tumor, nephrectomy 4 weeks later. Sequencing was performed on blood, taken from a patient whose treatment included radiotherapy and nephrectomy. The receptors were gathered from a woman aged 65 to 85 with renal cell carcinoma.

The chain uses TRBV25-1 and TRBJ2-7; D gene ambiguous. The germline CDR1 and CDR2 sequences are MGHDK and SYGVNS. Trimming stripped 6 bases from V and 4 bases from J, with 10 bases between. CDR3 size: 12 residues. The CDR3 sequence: CASSPGPYEQYF. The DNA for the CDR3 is TGTGCCAGCAGCCCCGGACCTTACGAGCAGTACTTC.

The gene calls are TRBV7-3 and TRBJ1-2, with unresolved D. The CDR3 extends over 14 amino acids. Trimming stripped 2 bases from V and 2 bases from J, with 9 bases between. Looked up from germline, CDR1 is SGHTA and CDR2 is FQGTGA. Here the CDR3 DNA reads TGTGCCAGCAGCTTAGGGCAGCAGAACTATGGCTACACCTTC. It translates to CASSLGQQNYGYTF.

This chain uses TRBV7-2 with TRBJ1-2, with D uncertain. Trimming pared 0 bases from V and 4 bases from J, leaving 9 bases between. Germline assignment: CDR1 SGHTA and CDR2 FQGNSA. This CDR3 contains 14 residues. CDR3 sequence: CASSLASQLYGYTF. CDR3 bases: TGTGCCAGCAGCTTAGCGTCGCAGCTCTATGGCTACACCTTC.

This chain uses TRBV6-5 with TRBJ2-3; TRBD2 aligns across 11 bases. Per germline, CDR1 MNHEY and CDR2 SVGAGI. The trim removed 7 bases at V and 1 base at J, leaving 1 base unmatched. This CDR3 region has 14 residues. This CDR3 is CASKLAGGTDTQYF. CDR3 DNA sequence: TGTGCCAGCAAACTAGCGGGGGGCACAGATACGCAGTATTTT.

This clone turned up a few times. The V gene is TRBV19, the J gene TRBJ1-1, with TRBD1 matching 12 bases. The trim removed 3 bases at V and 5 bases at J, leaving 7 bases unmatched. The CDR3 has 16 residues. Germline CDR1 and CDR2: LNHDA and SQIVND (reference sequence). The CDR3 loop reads CASSIPGQGARTEAFF. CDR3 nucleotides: TGTGCCAGTAGTATCCCGGGACAGGGGGCGCGGACTGAAGCTTTCTTT.

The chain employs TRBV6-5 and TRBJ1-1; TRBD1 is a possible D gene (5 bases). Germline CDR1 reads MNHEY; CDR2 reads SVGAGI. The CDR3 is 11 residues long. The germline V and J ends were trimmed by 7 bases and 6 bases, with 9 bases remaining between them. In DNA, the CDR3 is TGTGCCAGCACCCGGGGACCTGAAGCTTTCTTT. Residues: CASTRGPEAFF.

The CDR3 DNA reads TGCGCCAGCAGCTTGATAACTGGGGGGACGCAGTATTTT. It is translated as CASSLITGGTQYF. The chain employs TRBV5-1 and TRBJ2-3, with D tentatively TRBD2 (6 bases). The ends were cut back, 1 base at V and 9 bases at J, with 12 bases in the middle. CDR1 is SGHRS and CDR2 is YFSETQ in the germline V gene. The CDR3 has 13 amino acids.

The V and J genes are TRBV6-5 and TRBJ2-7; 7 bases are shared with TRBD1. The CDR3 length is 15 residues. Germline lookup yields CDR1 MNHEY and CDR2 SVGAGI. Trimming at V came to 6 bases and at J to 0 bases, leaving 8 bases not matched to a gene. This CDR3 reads CASSRTGFSSYEQYF. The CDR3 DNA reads TGTGCCAGCAGCCGGACAGGCTTCAGCTCCTACGAGCAGTACTTC.

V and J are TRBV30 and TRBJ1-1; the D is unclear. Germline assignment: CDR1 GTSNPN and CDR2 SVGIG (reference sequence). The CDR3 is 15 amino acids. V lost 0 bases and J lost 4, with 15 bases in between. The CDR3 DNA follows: TGTGCCTGGAGTGTACTCAGGCCTTTAGGCACTGAAGCTTTCTTT. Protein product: CAWSVLRPLGTEAFF.

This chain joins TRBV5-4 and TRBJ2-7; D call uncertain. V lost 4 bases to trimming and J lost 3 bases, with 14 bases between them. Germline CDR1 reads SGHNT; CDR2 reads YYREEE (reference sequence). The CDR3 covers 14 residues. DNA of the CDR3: TGTGCCAGCAGCCAGAACAAGAAAAACTACGAGCAGTACTTC. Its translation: CASSQNKKNYEQYF. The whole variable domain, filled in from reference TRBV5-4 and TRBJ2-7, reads ETGVTQSPTHLIKTRGQQVTLRCSSQSGHNTVSWYQQALGQGPQFIFQYYREEENGRGNFPPRFSGLQFPNYSSELNVNALELDDSALYLCASSQNKKNYEQYFGPGTRLTVT.

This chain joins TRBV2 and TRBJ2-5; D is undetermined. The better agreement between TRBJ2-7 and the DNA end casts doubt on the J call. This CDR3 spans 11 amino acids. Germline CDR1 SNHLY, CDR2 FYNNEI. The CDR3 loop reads CASSDSYEQYF. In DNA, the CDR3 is TGTGCCAGCAGTGACAGCTACGAGCAGTACTTC.

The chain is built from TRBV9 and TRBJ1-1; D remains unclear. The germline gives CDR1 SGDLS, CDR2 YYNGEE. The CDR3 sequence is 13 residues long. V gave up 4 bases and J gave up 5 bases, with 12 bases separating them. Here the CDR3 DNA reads TGTGCCAGCAGCCCAATCGGGAGAACTGAAGCTTTCTTT. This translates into CASSPIGRTEAFF.

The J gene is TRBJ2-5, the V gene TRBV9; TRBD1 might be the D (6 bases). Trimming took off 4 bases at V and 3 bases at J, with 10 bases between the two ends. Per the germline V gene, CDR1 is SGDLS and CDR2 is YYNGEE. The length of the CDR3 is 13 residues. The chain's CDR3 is CASSPRTEETQYF. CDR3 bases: TGTGCCAGCAGCCCTCGGACAGAAGAGACCCAGTACTTC.

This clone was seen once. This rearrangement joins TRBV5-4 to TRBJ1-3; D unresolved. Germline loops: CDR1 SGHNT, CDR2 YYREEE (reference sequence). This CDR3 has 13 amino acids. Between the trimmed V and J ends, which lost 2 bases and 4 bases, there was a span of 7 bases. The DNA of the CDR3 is TGTGCCAGCAGCTTTTCGGCCGGAAACACCATATATTTT. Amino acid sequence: CASSFSAGNTIYF.

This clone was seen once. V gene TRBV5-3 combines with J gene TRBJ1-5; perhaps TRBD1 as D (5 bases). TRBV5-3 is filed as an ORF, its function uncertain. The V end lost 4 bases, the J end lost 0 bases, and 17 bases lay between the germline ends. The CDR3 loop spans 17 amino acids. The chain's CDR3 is CARSKVGTDSSNQPQHF. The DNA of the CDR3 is TGTGCCAGAAGCAAAGTCGGGACTGACAGTAGCAATCAGCCCCAGCATTTT.

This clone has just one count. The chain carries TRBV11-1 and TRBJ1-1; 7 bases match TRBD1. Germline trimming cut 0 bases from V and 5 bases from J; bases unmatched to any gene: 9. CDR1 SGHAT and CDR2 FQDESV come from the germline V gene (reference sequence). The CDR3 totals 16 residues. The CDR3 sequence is CASSLAAGQAGTEAFF. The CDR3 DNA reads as TGTGCCAGCAGCTTAGCGGCCGGACAGGCGGGGACTGAAGCTTTCTTT.

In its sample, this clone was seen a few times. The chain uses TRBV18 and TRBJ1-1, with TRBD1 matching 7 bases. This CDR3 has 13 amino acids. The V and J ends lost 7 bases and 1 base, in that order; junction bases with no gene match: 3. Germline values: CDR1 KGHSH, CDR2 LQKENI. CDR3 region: CASLGGTNTEAFF. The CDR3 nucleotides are TGTGCCAGCTTAGGGGGCACGAACACTGAAGCTTTCTTT.

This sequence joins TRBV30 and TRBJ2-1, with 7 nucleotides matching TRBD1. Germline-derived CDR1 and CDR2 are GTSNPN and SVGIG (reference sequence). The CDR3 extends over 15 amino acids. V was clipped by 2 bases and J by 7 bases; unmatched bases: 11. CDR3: CAWSPQGKGFNEQFF. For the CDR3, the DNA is TGTGCCTGGAGTCCACAGGGGAAGGGATTTAATGAGCAGTTCTTC.

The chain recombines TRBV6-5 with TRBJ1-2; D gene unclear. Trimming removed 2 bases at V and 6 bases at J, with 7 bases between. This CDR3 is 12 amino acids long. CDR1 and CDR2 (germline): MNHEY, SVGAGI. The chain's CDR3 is CASSYGSHGYTF. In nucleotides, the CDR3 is TGTGCCAGCAGTTACGGATCTCATGGCTACACCTTC.

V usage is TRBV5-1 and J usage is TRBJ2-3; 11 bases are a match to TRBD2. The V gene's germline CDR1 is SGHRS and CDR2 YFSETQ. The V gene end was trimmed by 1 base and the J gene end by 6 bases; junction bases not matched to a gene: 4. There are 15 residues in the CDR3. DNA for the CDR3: TGCGCCAGCAGCTTGAGCACTAGCGGGGGTGATACGCAGTATTTT. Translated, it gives CASSLSTSGGDTQYF. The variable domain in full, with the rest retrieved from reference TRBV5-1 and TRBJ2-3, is KAGVTQTPRYLIKTRGQQVTLSCSPISGHRSVSWYQQTPGQGLQFLFEYFSETQRNKGNFPGRFSGRQFSNSRSEMNVSTLELGDSALYLCASSLSTSGGDTQYFGPGTRLTVL.

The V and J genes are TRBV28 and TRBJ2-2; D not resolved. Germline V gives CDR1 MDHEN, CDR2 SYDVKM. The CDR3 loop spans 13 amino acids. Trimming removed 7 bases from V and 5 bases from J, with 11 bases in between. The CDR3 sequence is CASNGFRTGELFF. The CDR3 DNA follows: TGTGCCAGCAACGGTTTCCGGACCGGGGAGCTGTTTTTT.

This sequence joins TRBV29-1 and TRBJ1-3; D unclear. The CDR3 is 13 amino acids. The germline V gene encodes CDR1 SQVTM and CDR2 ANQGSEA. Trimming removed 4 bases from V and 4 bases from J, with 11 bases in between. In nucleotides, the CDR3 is TGCAGCGTTGCTGTGGAATTCGGAAACACCATATATTTT. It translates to CSVAVEFGNTIYF.

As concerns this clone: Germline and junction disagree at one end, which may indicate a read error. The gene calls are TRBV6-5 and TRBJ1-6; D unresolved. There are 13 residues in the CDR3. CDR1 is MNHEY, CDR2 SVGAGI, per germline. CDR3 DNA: TGTGCCAGCAGTTACTCCAATAATTCACCCCTCCACTTT. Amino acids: CASSYSNNSPLHF.

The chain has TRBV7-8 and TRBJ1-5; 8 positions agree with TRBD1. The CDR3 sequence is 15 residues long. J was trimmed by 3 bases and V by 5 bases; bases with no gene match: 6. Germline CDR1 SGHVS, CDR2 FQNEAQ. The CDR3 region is CASSAGQGPNQPQHF. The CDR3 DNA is TGTGCCAGCAGCGCCGGACAGGGACCCAATCAGCCCCAGCATTTT.

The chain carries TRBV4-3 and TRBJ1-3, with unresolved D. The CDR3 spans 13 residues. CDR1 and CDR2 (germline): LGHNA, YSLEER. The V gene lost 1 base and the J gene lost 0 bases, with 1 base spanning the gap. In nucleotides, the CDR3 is TGCGCCAGCAGCCAAGTCTCTGGAAACACCATATATTTT. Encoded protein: CASSQVSGNTIYF.

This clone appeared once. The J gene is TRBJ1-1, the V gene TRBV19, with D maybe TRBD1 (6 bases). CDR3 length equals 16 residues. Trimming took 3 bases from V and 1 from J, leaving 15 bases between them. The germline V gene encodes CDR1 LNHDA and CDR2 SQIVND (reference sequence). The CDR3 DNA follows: TGTGCCAGTAGTATTAATCTAGGACAGACGAACACTGAAGCTTTCTTT. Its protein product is CASSINLGQTNTEAFF. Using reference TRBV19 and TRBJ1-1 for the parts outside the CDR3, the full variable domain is DGGITQSPKYLFRKEGQNVTLSCEQNLNHDAMYWYRQDPGQGLRLIYYSQIVNDFQKGDIAEGYSVSREKKESFPLTVTSAQKNPTAFYLCASSINLGQTNTEAFFGQGTRLTVV.

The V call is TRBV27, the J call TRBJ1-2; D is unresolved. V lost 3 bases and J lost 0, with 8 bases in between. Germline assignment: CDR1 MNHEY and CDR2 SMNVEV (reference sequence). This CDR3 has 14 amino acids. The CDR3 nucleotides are TGTGCCAGCAGTTTTACAGCCACTAACTATGGCTACACCTTC. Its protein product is CASSFTATNYGYTF.